Presented here are 12 T cell receptor beta chains from one specimen sequenced in a study of cytomegalovirus exposure and HLA in healthy donors. A multiplex PCR was run with 60 Vbeta primers and 13 Jbeta primers. Sequencing used immunoSEQ multiplex PCR; TCRdb keeps in-frame clones, though not all of them. The table has 86,000 or so clones, 79% seen once. The sequencing input was PBMCs. The receptors were gathered from a woman in her thirties or forties in good health and CMV-seropositive.

Only a few counts were recorded for this clone. The gene calls are TRBV9 and TRBJ1-2, with D maybe TRBD1 (5 bases). Trimming shortened V by 0 bases and J by 8 bases, and 17 bases separated the two germline ends. Germline V CDR1 and CDR2: SGDLS, YYNGEE. This CDR3 has 15 amino acids. The CDR3 reads CASSVGSQGSQGYTF. The DNA for the CDR3 is TGTGCCAGCAGCGTAGGTTCTCAGGGCTCGCAGGGCTACACCTTC.

This clone was counted only a few times. The genes are TRBV10-2 and TRBJ1-1; 7 nucleotides line up with TRBD1. Germline CDR1 reads WSHSY; CDR2 reads SAAADI. V lost 7 bases to trimming and J lost 2 bases; unmatched junction nucleotides: 7. The length of the CDR3 is 14 residues. For the CDR3, the DNA is TGCGCCAGCAAACCGGGACAGATAAACACTGAAGCTTTCTTT. It is translated as CASKPGQINTEAFF.

The chain has TRBV18 and TRBJ1-2; D not resolved. In germline, CDR1 is KGHSH, CDR2 LQKENI. Between the trimmed V and J ends, which lost 2 bases and 4 bases, there was a span of 11 bases. This CDR3 has 14 residues. Written as DNA, the CDR3 is TGTGCCAGCTCACCATCTGAGGATTTCTATGGCTACACCTTC. Translating it yields CASSPSEDFYGYTF. Looking up the rest from reference TRBV18 and TRBJ1-2 gives the full variable domain: NAGVMQNPRHLVRRRGQEARLRCSPMKGHSHVYWYRQLPEEGLKFMVYLQKENIIDESGMPKERFSAEFPKEGPSILRIQQVVRGDSAAYFCASSPSEDFYGYTFGSGTRLTVV.

The V and J genes are TRBV11-3 and TRBJ1-1; no reliable D call. V was pared by 4 bases and J by 6 bases, with 12 bases between. The germline V gene has CDR1 SGHNT and CDR2 YENEEA. The CDR3 runs 13 residues. CDR3 residues: CASSSGGLAEAFF. The CDR3 DNA reads TGTGCCAGCAGCTCTGGAGGTCTCGCTGAAGCTTTCTTT.

As for this clone: This sample includes further DNA sequences coding for the same CDR3. The chain uses TRBV9 and TRBJ2-2; the match to TRBD1 covers 10 bases. Germline trimming cut 3 bases from V and 6 bases from J; bases unmatched to any gene: 2. CDR1 SGDLS and CDR2 YYNGEE come from the germline V gene. CDR3 size: 14 residues. The DNA for the CDR3 is TGTGCCAGCAGCGAGACAGGGGGCTCCGGGGAGCTGTTTTTT. It is translated as CASSETGGSGELFF.

There are a few counts of this clone. V is TRBV19 and J is TRBJ2-7; D may be TRBD1 (6 bases). Germline lookup yields CDR1 LNHDA and CDR2 SQIVND (reference sequence). Between the trimmed V and J ends, which lost 2 bases and 3 bases, there was a span of 14 bases. The length of the CDR3 is 15 residues. CDR3 amino acids: CASSIRAGDGYEQYF. The CDR3 DNA sequence: TGTGCCAGTAGTATAAGGGCAGGGGATGGCTACGAGCAGTACTTC.

This rearrangement joins TRBV7-9 to TRBJ1-1; a weak D match, TRBD1 (5 bases). CDR3 size: 13 residues. The V gene's germline CDR1 is SEHNR and CDR2 FQNEAQ (reference sequence). Between the trimmed V and J ends, which lost 8 bases and 8 bases, there was a span of 18 bases. The CDR3 DNA reads as TGTGCCAGCGAACTACGCGACAGCCTGGAAGCTTTCTTT. Its protein product is CASELRDSLEAFF.

This clone has only a few counts. The chain uses TRBV28 and TRBJ1-1; D is undetermined. The CDR3 sequence is 16 residues long. Germline lookup yields CDR1 MDHEN and CDR2 SYDVKM. Deletions cut 6 bases from V and 0 bases from J, with 17 bases between. The CDR3 DNA reads as TGTGCCAGCAGACCTCCTCCCGGGTGGGTGAACACTGAAGCTTTCTTT. Its protein is CASRPPPGWVNTEAFF.

This sequence joins TRBV2 and TRBJ2-3, with 7 bases lining up with TRBD1. CDR1 is SNHLY, CDR2 FYNNEI, per germline. Trimming at V came to 11 bases and at J to 1 base, leaving 3 bases not matched to a gene. This CDR3 contains 12 residues. The DNA for the CDR3 is TGTGCCGGTACAGGGGGCACAGATACGCAGTATTTT. Translating gives CAGTGGTDTQYF.

The chain couples TRBV27 to TRBJ1-1; 11 positions agree with TRBD1. The germline V gene encodes CDR1 MNHEY and CDR2 SMNVEV (reference sequence). The V segment lost 3 bases and the J segment 4 bases; nucleotides outside the gene matches: 1. This CDR3 contains 14 residues. DNA for the CDR3: TGTGCCAGCAGTTTGGACAGGGGGCTCACTGAAGCTTTCTTT. It specifies CASSLDRGLTEAFF.

The CDR3 bases are TGTGCCAGTAGTATAGATTGGGGGGGACCAGAGCAGTTCTTC. It yields the protein CASSIDWGGPEQFF. The J gene is TRBJ2-1, the V gene TRBV19, with 7 bases lining up with TRBD2. From germline, CDR1 is LNHDA and CDR2 SQIVND (reference sequence). The junction had 6 bases not matched to a gene; V was cut back by 0 bases and J by 10 bases. There are 14 residues in the CDR3.

In this sample, this clone turned up once. V gene TRBV5-1 combines with J gene TRBJ1-2; a weak D match, TRBD1 (5 bases). The CDR3 is 15 amino acids. Trimming cost V 4 bases and J 8 bases, with 21 bases left between them. CDR1 SGHRS and CDR2 YFSETQ come from the germline V gene. The CDR3 loop is CASSIRDSGRGGYTF. The CDR3 DNA sequence: TGCGCCAGCAGCATCCGGGACTCTGGACGGGGCGGCTACACCTTC.